This T cell receptor beta chain was captured in a study of control samples from healthy donors and cancer patients. The V gene's germline CDR1 is LGHDT and CDR2 YNNKEL (reference sequence). The CDR3 runs 12 residues. The germline V and J ends were trimmed by 5 bases and 6 bases, with 7 bases remaining between them. Only in-frame clones appear in the TCRdb table, and some are missing; sequencing was by immunoSEQ multiplex PCR. The sample records 120,000 or so clones, more than 75% being singletons. This chain connects TRBV3-1 (or the pseudogene TRBV3-2) to TRBJ1-4; D ambiguous. The sample consisted of blood. The TCR sequence derives from a man in his 60s in good health. As DNA, the CDR3 is TGTGCCAGCAGCTTGATGTATGAAAAACTGTTTTTT. Its protein product is CASSLMYEKLFF.